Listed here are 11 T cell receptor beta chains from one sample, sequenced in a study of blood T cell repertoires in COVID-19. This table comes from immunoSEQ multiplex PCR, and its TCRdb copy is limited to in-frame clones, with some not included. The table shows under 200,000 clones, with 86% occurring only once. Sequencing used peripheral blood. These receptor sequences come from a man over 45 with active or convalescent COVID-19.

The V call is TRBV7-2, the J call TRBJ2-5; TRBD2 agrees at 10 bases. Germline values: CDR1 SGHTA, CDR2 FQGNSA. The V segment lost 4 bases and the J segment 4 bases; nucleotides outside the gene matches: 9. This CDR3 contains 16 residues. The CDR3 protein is CASSSHSGGAGETQYF. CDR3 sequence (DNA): TGTGCCAGCAGCTCCCACAGCGGGGGGGCTGGAGAGACCCAGTACTTC.

The chain's CDR3 is CASSTTGGRGAFF. The DNA for the CDR3 is TGTGCCAGCTCGACCACGGGGGGGCGCGGAGCTTTCTTT. The V gene is TRBV27, the J gene TRBJ1-1; possibly TRBD1 for D (6 bases). CDR1 and CDR2 (germline): MNHEY, SMNVEV (reference sequence). Trimming cost V 8 bases and J 10 bases, with 20 bases left between them. The CDR3 sequence is 13 residues long.

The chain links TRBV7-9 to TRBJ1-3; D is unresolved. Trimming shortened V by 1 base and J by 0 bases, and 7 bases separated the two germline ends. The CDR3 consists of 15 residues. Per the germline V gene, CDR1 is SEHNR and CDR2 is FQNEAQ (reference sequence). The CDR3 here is CASSLVLSSGNTIYF. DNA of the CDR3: TGTGCCAGCAGCTTAGTACTGAGCTCTGGAAACACCATATATTTT.

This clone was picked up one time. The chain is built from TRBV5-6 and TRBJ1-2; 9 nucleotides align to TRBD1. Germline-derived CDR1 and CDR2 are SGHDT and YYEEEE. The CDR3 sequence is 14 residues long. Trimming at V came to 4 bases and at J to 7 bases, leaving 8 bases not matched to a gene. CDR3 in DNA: TGTGCCAGCAGCGGGGCGGGACAGGGATCTGGCTACACCTTC. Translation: CASSGAGQGSGYTF. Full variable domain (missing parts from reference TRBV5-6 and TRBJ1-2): DAGVTQSPTHLIKTRGQQVTLRCSPKSGHDTVSWYQQALGQGPQFIFQYYEEEERQRGNFPDRFSGHQFPNYSSELNVNALLLGDSALYLCASSGAGQGSGYTFGSGTRLTVV.

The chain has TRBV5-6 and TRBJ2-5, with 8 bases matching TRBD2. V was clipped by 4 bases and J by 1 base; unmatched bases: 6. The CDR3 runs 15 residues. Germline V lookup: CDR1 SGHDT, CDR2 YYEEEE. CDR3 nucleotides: TGTGCCAGCAGCCCAGGACTAGCAGCCCAAGAGACCCAGTACTTC. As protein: CASSPGLAAQETQYF. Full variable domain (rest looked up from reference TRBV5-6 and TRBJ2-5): DAGVTQSPTHLIKTRGQQVTLRCSPKSGHDTVSWYQQALGQGPQFIFQYYEEEERQRGNFPDRFSGHQFPNYSSELNVNALLLGDSALYLCASSPGLAAQETQYFGPGTRLLVL.

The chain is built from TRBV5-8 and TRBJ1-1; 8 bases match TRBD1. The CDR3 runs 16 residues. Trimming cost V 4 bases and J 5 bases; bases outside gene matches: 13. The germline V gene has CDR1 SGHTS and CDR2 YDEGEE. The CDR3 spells CASSLTPTGGRTEAFF. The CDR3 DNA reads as TGTGCCAGCAGCCTTACACCCACAGGGGGTCGGACTGAAGCTTTCTTT.

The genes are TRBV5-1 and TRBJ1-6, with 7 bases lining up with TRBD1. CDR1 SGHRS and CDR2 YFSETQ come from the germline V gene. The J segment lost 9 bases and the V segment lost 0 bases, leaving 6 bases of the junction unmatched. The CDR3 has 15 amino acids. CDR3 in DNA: TGCGCCAGCAGCTTGGGGGACAGACCCTTTTCACCCCTCCACTTT. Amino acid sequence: CASSLGDRPFSPLHF.

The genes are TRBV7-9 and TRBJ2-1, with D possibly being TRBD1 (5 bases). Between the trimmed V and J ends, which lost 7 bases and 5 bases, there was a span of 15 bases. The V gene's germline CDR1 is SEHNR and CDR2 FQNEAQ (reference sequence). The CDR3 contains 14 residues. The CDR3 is CASKGSGSNNEQFF. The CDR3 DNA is TGTGCCAGCAAAGGTTCAGGGTCAAACAATGAGCAGTTCTTC.

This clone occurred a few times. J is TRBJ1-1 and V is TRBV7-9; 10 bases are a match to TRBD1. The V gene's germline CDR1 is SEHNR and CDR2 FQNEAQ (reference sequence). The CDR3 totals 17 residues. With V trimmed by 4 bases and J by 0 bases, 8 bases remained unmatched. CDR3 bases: TGTGCCAGCAGCTCGGACGGGACAGGGGCCCTGAACACTGAAGCTTTCTTT. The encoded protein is CASSSDGTGALNTEAFF.

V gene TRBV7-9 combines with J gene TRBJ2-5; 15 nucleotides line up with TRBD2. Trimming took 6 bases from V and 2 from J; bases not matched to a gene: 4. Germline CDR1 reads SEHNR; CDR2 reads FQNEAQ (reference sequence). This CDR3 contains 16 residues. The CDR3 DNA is TGTGCCAGCAGAGGGACTAGCGGGGGGTGGCAAGAGACCCAGTACTTC. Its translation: CASRGTSGGWQETQYF.

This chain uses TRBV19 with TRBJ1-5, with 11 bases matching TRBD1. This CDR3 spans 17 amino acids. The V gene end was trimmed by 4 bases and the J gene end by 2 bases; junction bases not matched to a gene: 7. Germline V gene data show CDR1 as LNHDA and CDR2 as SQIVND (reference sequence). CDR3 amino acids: CASSKDRGRLGNQPQHF. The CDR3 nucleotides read TGTGCCAGTAGTAAGGACAGGGGGCGTCTCGGCAATCAGCCCCAGCATTTT.